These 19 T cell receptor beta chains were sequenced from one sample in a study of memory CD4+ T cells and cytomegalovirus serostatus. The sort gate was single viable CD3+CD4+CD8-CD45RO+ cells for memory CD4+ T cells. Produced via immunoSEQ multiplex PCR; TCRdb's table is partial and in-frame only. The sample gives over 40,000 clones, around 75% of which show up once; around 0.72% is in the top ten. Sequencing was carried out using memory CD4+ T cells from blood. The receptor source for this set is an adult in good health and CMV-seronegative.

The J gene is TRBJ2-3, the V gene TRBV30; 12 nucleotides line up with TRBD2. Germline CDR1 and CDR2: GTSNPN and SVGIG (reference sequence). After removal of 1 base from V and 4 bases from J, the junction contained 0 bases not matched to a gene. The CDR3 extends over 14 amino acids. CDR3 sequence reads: CAWSASGGADTQYF. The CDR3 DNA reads TGTGCCTGGAGTGCTAGCGGGGGGGCAGATACGCAGTATTTT.

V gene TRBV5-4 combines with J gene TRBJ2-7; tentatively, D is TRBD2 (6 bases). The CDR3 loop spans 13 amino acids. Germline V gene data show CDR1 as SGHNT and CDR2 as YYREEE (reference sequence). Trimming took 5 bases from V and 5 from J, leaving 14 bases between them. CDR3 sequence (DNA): TGTGCCAGCAGTAACCCCCGCGGGGACGAGCAGTACTTC. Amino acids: CASSNPRGDEQYF.

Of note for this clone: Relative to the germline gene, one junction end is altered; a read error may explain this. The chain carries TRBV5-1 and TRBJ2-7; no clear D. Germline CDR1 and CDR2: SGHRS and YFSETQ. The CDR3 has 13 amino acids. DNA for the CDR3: TGTGCCAGCAGCCAAACGAGAGCCTACGAGCAGTACTTC. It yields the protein CASSQTRAYEQYF.

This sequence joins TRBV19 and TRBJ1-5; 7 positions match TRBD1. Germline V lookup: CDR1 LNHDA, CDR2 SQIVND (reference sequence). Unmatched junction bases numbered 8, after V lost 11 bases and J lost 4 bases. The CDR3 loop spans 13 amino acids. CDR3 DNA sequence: TGTGCCGGGGGACAGCTACTGAATCAGCCCCAGCATTTT. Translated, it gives CAGGQLLNQPQHF.

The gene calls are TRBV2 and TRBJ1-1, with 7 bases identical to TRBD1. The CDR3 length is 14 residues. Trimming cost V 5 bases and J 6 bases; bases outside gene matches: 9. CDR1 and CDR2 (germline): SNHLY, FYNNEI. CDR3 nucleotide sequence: TGTGCCAGCAGTATTCCGACAGGGCTGCCTGAAGCTTTCTTT. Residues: CASSIPTGLPEAFF.

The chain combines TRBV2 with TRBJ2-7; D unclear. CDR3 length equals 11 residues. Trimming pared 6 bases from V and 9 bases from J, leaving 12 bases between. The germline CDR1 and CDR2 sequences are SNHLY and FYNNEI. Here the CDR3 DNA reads TGTGCCAGCAGCCCCGGGCCCAGGCAGTACTTC. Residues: CASSPGPRQYF. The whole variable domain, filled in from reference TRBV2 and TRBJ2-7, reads EPEVTQTPSHQVTQMGQEVILRCVPISNHLYFYWYRQILGQKVEFLVSFYNNEISEKSEIFDDQFSVERPDGSNFTLKIRSTKLEDSAMYFCASSPGPRQYFGPGTRLTVT.

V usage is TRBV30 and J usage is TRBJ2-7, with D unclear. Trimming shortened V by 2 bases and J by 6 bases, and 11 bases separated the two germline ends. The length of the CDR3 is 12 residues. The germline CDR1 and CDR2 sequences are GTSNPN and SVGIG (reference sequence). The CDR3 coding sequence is TGTGCCTGGAGTACCGGACGCGGCGAGCAGTACTTC. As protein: CAWSTGRGEQYF.

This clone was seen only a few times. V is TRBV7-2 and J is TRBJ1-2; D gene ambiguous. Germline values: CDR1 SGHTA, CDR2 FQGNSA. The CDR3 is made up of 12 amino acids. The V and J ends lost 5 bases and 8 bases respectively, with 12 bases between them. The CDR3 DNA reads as TGTGCCAGCAGCCCGTTGTTACCCGGCTACACCTTC. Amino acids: CASSPLLPGYTF.

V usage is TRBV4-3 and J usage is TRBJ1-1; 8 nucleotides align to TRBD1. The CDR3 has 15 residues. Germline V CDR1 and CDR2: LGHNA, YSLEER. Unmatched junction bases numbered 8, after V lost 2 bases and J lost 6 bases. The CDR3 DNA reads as TGCGCCAGCAGCCAACTAGACAGGGGATCCGCTGAAGCTTTCTTT. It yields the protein CASSQLDRGSAEAFF.

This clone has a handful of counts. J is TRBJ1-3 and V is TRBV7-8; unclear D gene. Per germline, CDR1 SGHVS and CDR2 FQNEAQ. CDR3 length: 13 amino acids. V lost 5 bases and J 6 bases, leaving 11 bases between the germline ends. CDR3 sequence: CASSPDTKNTIYF. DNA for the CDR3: TGTGCCAGCAGCCCAGACACAAAAAACACCATATATTTT.

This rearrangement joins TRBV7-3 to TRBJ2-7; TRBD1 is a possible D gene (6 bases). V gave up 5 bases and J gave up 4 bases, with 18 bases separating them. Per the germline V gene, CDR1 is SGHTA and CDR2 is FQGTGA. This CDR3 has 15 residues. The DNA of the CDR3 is TGTGCCAGCAGCGCCCCCCCAGGGGTGGTATACGAGCAGTACTTC. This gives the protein CASSAPPGVVYEQYF.

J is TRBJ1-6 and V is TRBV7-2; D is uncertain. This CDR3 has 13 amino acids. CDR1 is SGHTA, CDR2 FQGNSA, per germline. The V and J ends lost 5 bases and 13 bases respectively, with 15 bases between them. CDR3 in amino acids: CASSLGPVRPLHF. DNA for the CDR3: TGTGCCAGCAGCCTTGGTCCAGTGCGGCCCCTCCACTTT.

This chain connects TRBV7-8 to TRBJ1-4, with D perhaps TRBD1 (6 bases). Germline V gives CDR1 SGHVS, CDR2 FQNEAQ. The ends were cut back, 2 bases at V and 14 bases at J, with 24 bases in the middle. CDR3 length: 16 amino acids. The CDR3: CASSLIRTEEGRGLFF. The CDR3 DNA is TGTGCCAGCAGCTTAATCAGGACAGAGGAGGGGAGAGGTCTGTTTTTT.

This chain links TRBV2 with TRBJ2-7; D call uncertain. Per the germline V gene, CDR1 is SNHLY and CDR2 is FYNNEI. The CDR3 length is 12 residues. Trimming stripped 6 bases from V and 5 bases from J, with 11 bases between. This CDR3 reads CASRYYQDEQYF. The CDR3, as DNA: TGTGCCAGCAGGTACTACCAAGACGAGCAGTACTTC.

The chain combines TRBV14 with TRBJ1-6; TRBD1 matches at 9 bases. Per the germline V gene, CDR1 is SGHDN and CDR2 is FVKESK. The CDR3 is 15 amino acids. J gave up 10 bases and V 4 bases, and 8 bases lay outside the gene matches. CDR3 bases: TGTGCCAGCAGCCTACAACAGGGGGCAAGATCACCCCTCCACTTT. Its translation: CASSLQQGARSPLHF.

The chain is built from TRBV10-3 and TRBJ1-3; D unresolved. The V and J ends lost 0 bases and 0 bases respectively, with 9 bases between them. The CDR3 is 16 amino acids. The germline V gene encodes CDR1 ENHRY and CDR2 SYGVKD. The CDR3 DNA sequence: TGTGCCATCAGTGAGTCGTCAGCTATCTCTGGAAACACCATATATTTT. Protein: CAISESSAISGNTIYF.

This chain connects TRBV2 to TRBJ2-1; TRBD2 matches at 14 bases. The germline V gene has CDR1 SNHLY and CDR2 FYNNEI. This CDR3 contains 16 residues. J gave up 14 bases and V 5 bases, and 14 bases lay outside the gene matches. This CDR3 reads CASSYVPGLAGAGEFF. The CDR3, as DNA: TGTGCCAGCAGTTATGTCCCGGGACTAGCGGGGGCGGGTGAGTTCTTC. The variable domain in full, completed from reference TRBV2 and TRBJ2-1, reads EPEVTQTPSHQVTQMGQEVILRCVPISNHLYFYWYRQILGQKVEFLVSFYNNEISEKSEIFDDQFSVERPDGSNFTLKIRSTKLEDSAMYFCASSYVPGLAGAGEFFGPGTRLTVL.

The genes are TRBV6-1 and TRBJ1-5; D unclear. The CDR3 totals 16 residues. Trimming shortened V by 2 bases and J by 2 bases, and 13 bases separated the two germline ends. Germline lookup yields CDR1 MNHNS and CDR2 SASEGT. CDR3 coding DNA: TGTGCCAGCAGTGAAAAGATTGAACGGCGCAATCAGCCCCAGCATTTT. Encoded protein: CASSEKIERRNQPQHF.

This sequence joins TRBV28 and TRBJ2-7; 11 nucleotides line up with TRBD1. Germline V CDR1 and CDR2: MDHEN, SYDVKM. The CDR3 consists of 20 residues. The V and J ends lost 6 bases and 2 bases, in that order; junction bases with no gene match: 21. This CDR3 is CASSPQPGQGAFGITYEQYF. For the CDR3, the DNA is TGTGCCAGCAGCCCTCAGCCCGGACAGGGGGCGTTCGGGATCACCTACGAGCAGTACTTC. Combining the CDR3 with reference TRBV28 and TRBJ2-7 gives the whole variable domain DVKVTQSSRYLVKRTGEKVFLECVQDMDHENMFWYRQDPGLGLRLIYFSYDVKMKEKGDIPEGYSVSREKKERFSLILESASTNQTSMYLCASSPQPGQGAFGITYEQYFGPGTRLTVT.